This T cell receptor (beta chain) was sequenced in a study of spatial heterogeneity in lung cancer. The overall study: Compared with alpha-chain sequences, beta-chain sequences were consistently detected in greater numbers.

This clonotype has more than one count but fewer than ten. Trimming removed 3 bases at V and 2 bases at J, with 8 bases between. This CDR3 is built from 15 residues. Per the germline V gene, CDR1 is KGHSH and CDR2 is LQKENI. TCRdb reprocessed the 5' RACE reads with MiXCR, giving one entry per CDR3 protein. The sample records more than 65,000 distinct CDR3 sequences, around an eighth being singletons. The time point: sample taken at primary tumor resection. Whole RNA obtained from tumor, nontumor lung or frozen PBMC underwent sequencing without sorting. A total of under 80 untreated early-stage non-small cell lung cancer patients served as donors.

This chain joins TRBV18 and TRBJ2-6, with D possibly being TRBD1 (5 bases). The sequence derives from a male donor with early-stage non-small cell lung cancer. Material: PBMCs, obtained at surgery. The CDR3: CASSPRTTGANVLTF. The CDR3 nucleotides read TGTGCCAGCTCACCGAGGACAACTGGGGCCAACGTCCTGACTTTC. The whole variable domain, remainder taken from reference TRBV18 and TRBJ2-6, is NAGVMQNPRHLVRRRGQEARLRCSPMKGHSHVYWYRQLPEEGLKFMVYLQKENIIDESGMPKERFSAEFPKEGPSILRIQQVVRGDSAAYFCASSPRTTGANVLTFGAGSRLTVL.